This TCR beta chain was captured in a study of blood T cell repertoires in COVID-19 (dated by TCRdb to 2018 to 2021). The study in broad terms: Collaborator samples came from the United States, Italy and Spain and covered acute and convalescent phases of COVID-19. Samples came from the ongoing ImmuneRACE study (first 160 participants) plus 1,254 subjects from 6 global collaborators. The dataset comprised deeply sampled blood TCRbeta repertoires from subjects exposed to, actively infected with, or recovered from COVID-19. Where available, HLA class I and class II types were taken from metadata supplied by the sample provider and were not determined by assay-based typing. Nearly every sample came with metadata listing a de-identified subject ID, COVID-19 status, age in years and sex. The repertoires were made available in a free public database intended to serve as a resource for research on the immune response to SARS-CoV-2. The material from the prospective study consisted of cDNA or gDNA derived from T cells, B-cell-depleted T cells, or PBMCs. What the study reported, not specific to this receptor: The quantity of clinical and demographic metadata differed by source and by participant and was supplied without curation.

To note about this clone: Its antigen is unknown. No much larger clone exists at a distance of one base, and base qualities are not known.

TCRbeta CDR3 regions were amplified from genomic DNA using the immunoSEQ Assay, a bias-controlled multiplex PCR. The original pipeline was this. Within the assay, amplification of reference gene primers was used to estimate how many nucleated cells each sample contained. Sequence reads were collapsed and filtered to measure the absolute abundance of every unique TCRbeta CDR3 rearrangement. For each sample, productive Simpson clonality was calculated by taking the square root of Simpson's diversity index across productive rearrangements. Sourced from immuneACCESS, this table was stored by TCRdb with only in-frame sequences that have V and J called. A share of the clones is absent; for the studies checked, an unresolved V gene accounts for under half, and the remainder has no known explanation. That table gives V, J and clone size, and the DNA gave D and trimming. The sample table lists around 200,000 clones, 70% to 90% of them with a count of one. Clones ranked in the top ten supply roughly 2.6% of the sample.

The collaborating institutions used their own protocols to collect whole blood in K2EDTA tubes. For TCRbeta analysis, collaborators shipped samples as frozen whole blood, isolated PBMCs, or DNA extracted from either of those sample types. Sequenced material: peripheral blood. The TCR was taken from a middle-aged man with active or convalescent COVID-19.

The CDR3 here reads CASSLLGVQETQYF. The nucleotide sequence reads TGTGCCAGCAGCTTGCTGGGAGTCCAAGAGACCCAGTACTTC. The chain joins TRBV5-6 to TRBJ2-5, with a tentative D gene TRBD2 over 5 matching bases. Trimming removed 1 base from V and 1 base from J, leaving 8 bases between the germline ends. Measured from the cysteine to the phenylalanine, the CDR3 is 14 residues long. The read is trimmed to its CDR3 DNA, 42 bases read in frame from base 1. According to the germline V gene, CDR1 reads SGHDT and CDR2 reads YYEEEE.